These 20 T cell receptor beta chains came from one sample sequenced in a study of CD8+ T cells in alopecia areata. RNA, once extracted, was reverse transcribed into cDNA for use as the sequencing template. Sequencing used immunoSEQ multiplex PCR; TCRdb keeps in-frame clones, though not all of them. The table shows roughly 200,000 clones, with about 63% occurring only once. The sequenced sample was CD4+ T cells sorted from blood, obtained at week 0. Receptor source: a human donor with alopecia areata.

This chain connects TRBV5-4 to TRBJ2-3; D may be TRBD1 (6 bases). V was trimmed by 4 bases and J by 3 bases, leaving 15 bases between them. The CDR3 extends over 15 amino acids. Looked up from germline, CDR1 is SGHNT and CDR2 is YYREEE (reference sequence). The CDR3 DNA reads as TGTGCCAGCAGCCACACAGGGAGAGTAACAGATACGCAGTATTTT. Residues: CASSHTGRVTDTQYF.

V and J are TRBV19 and TRBJ2-1; TRBD1 matches 10 bases. Germline-derived CDR1 and CDR2 are LNHDA and SQIVND (reference sequence). The CDR3 has 14 residues. The V gene end was trimmed by 6 bases and the J gene end by 9 bases; junction bases not matched to a gene: 8. The CDR3 sequence: CASRRQGAGVEQFF. CDR3 nucleotide sequence: TGTGCCAGTAGGAGACAGGGGGCGGGTGTTGAGCAGTTCTTC.

CDR3 sequence (DNA): TGTGCCAGACAGGAGGGGACAGGGACGGGAGAGACCCAGTACTTC. Amino acid sequence: CARQEGTGTGETQYF. V is TRBV2 and J is TRBJ2-5; 9 bases match TRBD1. After removal of 9 bases from V and 4 bases from J, the junction contained 12 bases not matched to a gene. This CDR3 spans 15 amino acids. CDR1 and CDR2 (germline): SNHLY, FYNNEI.

This chain joins TRBV6-1 and TRBJ1-2; 7 nucleotides line up with TRBD1. Germline V CDR1 and CDR2: MNHNS, SASEGT. The CDR3 contains 14 residues. J gave up 6 bases and V 1 base, and 5 bases lay outside the gene matches. The DNA of the CDR3 is TGTGCCAGCAGTGAAGGGGGACAGTATGATGGCTACACCTTC. Translating it yields CASSEGGQYDGYTF.

The V and J genes are TRBV5-1 and TRBJ2-3, with D uncertain. The ends were cut back, 6 bases at V and 6 bases at J, with 8 bases in the middle. The CDR3 is 11 amino acids. The germline gives CDR1 SGHRS, CDR2 YFSETQ. CDR3 region: CASNSADTQYF. CDR3 sequence (DNA): TGCGCCAGCAACTCGGCGGATACGCAGTATTTT.

This clone was counted a single time. V gene TRBV30 combines with J gene TRBJ2-5; TRBD1 agrees at 8 bases. The CDR3 has 14 residues. Germline assignment: CDR1 GTSNPN and CDR2 SVGIG (reference sequence). After removal of 3 bases from V and 1 base from J, the junction contained 4 bases not matched to a gene. CDR3 nucleotides: TGTGCCTGGAGGGCCGGACAGGGCCAAGAGACCCAGTACTTC. It specifies CAWRAGQGQETQYF.

This clone appeared a few times. DNA for the CDR3: TGTGCCAGCAGCCGAAGACCAGATACGCAGTATTTT. Protein product: CASSRRPDTQYF. The chain joins TRBV11-1 to TRBJ2-3; no reliable D call. CDR3 length equals 12 residues. Per germline, CDR1 SGHAT and CDR2 FQDESV (reference sequence). Between the trimmed V and J ends, which lost 5 bases and 4 bases, there was a span of 7 bases.

V is TRBV29-1 and J is TRBJ1-2; tentatively, D is TRBD1 (5 bases). V lost 7 bases and J 5 bases, leaving 17 bases between the germline ends. CDR3 length equals 13 residues. The germline V gene has CDR1 SQVTM and CDR2 ANQGSEA. CDR3 amino acids: CSGLQGDGYGYTF. The DNA of the CDR3 is TGCAGCGGACTCCAGGGAGATGGTTATGGCTACACCTTC.

The genes are TRBV29-1 and TRBJ2-7, with D possibly matching TRBD2 (5 bases). Germline V gene sequence: CDR1 SQVTM, CDR2 ANQGSEA. Trimming took 4 bases from V and 7 from J, leaving 17 bases between them. The CDR3 consists of 13 residues. The CDR3 loop is CSVAFLGSGEQYF. CDR3 bases: TGCAGCGTTGCTTTCCTTGGTTCGGGGGAGCAGTACTTC.

There are many counts of this clone. This sequence joins TRBV6-5 and TRBJ2-2, with 7 bases fitting TRBD1. Germline CDR1 MNHEY, CDR2 SVGAGI. This CDR3 contains 14 residues. After removal of 8 bases from V and 5 bases from J, the junction contained 8 bases not matched to a gene. CDR3 sequence: CASGRQGRTGELFF. The CDR3 DNA reads TGTGCCAGCGGAAGACAGGGAAGAACCGGGGAGCTGTTTTTT.

The chain combines TRBV19 with TRBJ1-5; 12 nucleotides align to TRBD1. The germline gives CDR1 LNHDA, CDR2 SQIVND (reference sequence). V shed 5 bases and J 7 bases; nucleotides not matched to a gene: 9. This CDR3 is built from 16 residues. The CDR3, as DNA: TGTGCCAGTAGTCTGCCGGGACAGGGGGCGGGACAGCCCCAGCATTTT. Its protein product is CASSLPGQGAGQPQHF.

This rearrangement joins TRBV5-6 to TRBJ2-5, with D maybe TRBD2 (5 bases). This CDR3 region has 14 residues. Germline V gene sequence: CDR1 SGHDT, CDR2 YYEEEE. V was cut by 4 bases and J by 3 bases, with 13 bases left in between. CDR3 region: CASSLGRGKETQYF. DNA for the CDR3: TGTGCCAGCAGCCTAGGGAGAGGGAAAGAGACCCAGTACTTC.

The chain links TRBV7-2 to TRBJ2-3; D perhaps matches TRBD2 (5 bases). Trimming shortened V by 5 bases and J by 3 bases, and 12 bases separated the two germline ends. There are 14 residues in the CDR3. Germline CDR1 and CDR2: SGHTA and FQGNSA. CDR3 protein: CASSPLGLTDTQYF. The CDR3 bases are TGTGCCAGCAGCCCACTAGGACTGACAGATACGCAGTATTTT.

The sample holds a few counts of this clone. The J gene is TRBJ2-3, the V gene TRBV5-1; a weak D match, TRBD2 (5 bases). The length of the CDR3 is 15 residues. The germline V gene encodes CDR1 SGHRS and CDR2 YFSETQ. V was trimmed by 7 bases and J by 0 bases, leaving 15 bases between them. The chain's CDR3 is CASRVGGSSTDTQYF. CDR3 nucleotide sequence: TGCGCCAGCCGAGTAGGAGGCTCTAGCACAGATACGCAGTATTTT. The full variable domain, in which reference TRBV5-1 and TRBJ2-3 provide the parts outside the CDR3, is KAGVTQTPRYLIKTRGQQVTLSCSPISGHRSVSWYQQTPGQGLQFLFEYFSETQRNKGNFPGRFSGRQFSNSRSEMNVSTLELGDSALYLCASRVGGSSTDTQYFGPGTRLTVL.

This rearrangement joins TRBV9 to TRBJ2-1; tentative D call: TRBD1 (6 bases). The germline CDR1 and CDR2 sequences are SGDLS and YYNGEE. The CDR3 has 14 residues. V was trimmed by 0 bases and J by 5 bases, leaving 9 bases between them. The DNA for the CDR3 is TGTGCCAGCAGCGTAGGGGGGCCGGACAATGAGCAGTTCTTC. This gives the protein CASSVGGPDNEQFF.

This clone was detected only once. The chain carries TRBV29-1 and TRBJ2-5; perhaps TRBD2 as D (5 bases). V was pared by 4 bases and J by 1 base, with 16 bases between. This CDR3 has 15 amino acids. Germline CDR1 and CDR2: SQVTM and ANQGSEA. CDR3 sequence reads: CSVVPGEGSQETQYF. The CDR3 DNA follows: TGCAGCGTTGTCCCTGGAGAAGGGAGCCAAGAGACCCAGTACTTC.

This clone has only one observation. The rearrangement uses TRBV5-6 and TRBJ2-7; either TRBD1 or TRBD2 may supply D (5 bases each). The CDR3 runs to 14 residues. CDR1 SGHDT and CDR2 YYEEEE come from the germline V gene. The ends were cut back, 5 bases at V and 0 bases at J, with 12 bases in the middle. CDR3 DNA sequence: TGTGCCAGCAGTCCGGGACCTCACTCCTACGAGCAGTACTTC. Its protein product is CASSPGPHSYEQYF.

This rearrangement joins TRBV6-5 to TRBJ2-3; 7 bases align to TRBD1. CDR1 and CDR2 (germline): MNHEY, SVGAGI. V lost 4 bases and J lost 1; bases outside the gene matches: 5. This CDR3 spans 15 amino acids. CDR3 nucleotide sequence: TGTGCCAGCAGTTCCAGACAGGGAGGCACAGATACGCAGTATTTT. Residues: CASSSRQGGTDTQYF.

This rearrangement joins TRBV29-1 to TRBJ2-7; D is undetermined. In germline, CDR1 is SQVTM, CDR2 ANQGSEA. This CDR3 spans 14 amino acids. The CDR3 nucleotides read TGCAGGCCTTATCGCACCTACGCTGTCTACGAGCAGTACTTC. It specifies CRPYRTYAVYEQYF.

V and J are TRBV4-2 and TRBJ1-6, with TRBD1 identical over 8 bases. CDR3 length: 18 residues. Germline values: CDR1 LGHNA, CDR2 YNFKEQ. The V segment lost 5 bases and the J segment 7 bases; nucleotides outside the gene matches: 16. The CDR3 DNA follows: TGTGCCAGCAGCACCCGACAGGGGTTATCCCTCCAGAATTCACCCCTCCACTTT. It encodes CASSTRQGLSLQNSPLHF.